The T cell receptor (beta chain) described here comes from a study of blood T cell repertoires in COVID-19. In the study overall: Acute and convalescent COVID-19 specimens originated in the United States, Italy and Spain.

Individuals drawn from about two dozen US areas were roughly 18 to 95 years old. Cohorts were determined from participant-reported clinical history. Trimming removed 3 bases from V and 2 bases from J; junction bases left unmatched: 3. The V gene's germline CDR1 is SGDLS and CDR2 YYNGEE. This CDR3 is 14 amino acids long. Per the original data handling: Reference gene primers were amplified, and this amplification served to estimate nucleated cell counts. The assay was immunoSEQ multiplex PCR, and TCRdb's table has in-frame clones only and misses some. V, J and clone size reflect that table, while D and trimming were determined from the DNA. The sample holds 300,000 to 400,000 clones, roughly 90% seen once.

The clonotype was recovered from a woman in her thirties with acute COVID-19. Input material: PBMCs or T cells enriched from blood (not recorded which). This chain joins TRBV9 and TRBJ2-7, with 9 positions matching TRBD1. Here the CDR3 DNA reads TGTGCCAGCAGCGCCGACAGGGGGACCTACGAGCAGTACTTC. The encoded protein is CASSADRGTYEQYF.